One sample yielded the 17 T cell receptor beta chains listed below, sequenced in a study of long-term antiretroviral therapy in people with HIV (dated 2022 in TCRdb). The immunoSEQ hsTCRB v3.0 assay was used at survey level resolution for TRB variable region sequencing. TCRdb took over this immuneACCESS table, retaining in-frame rearrangements with V and J assigned. Such tables are incomplete; in checked studies, under half of the missing clones stem from an unresolved V gene, and the remainder is unexplained. A total of over 15,000 clones appear in this sample, around 86% of them only once. The ten largest account for roughly a tenth of the sample. Sequencing used unsorted PBMCs, obtained 0.5 years after starting antiretroviral therapy. The receptors derive from a man aged 35 to 55 with HIV.

This chain links TRBV5-1 with TRBJ2-1; D ambiguous. The V gene lost 0 bases and the J gene lost 7 bases, with 11 bases spanning the gap. CDR1 and CDR2 from the germline V gene are SGHRS and YFSETQ. The CDR3 has 14 amino acids. The CDR3 sequence: CASSLDTGRNEQFF. CDR3 DNA: TGCGCCAGCAGCTTGGACACCGGCAGGAATGAGCAGTTCTTC.

The chain carries TRBV5-4 and TRBJ1-5; 8 nucleotides align to TRBD1. Losses at the gene ends were 3 bases for V and 0 bases for J; bases not matched to a gene: 11. The CDR3 is made up of 18 amino acids. Germline CDR1 and CDR2: SGHNT and YYREEE (reference sequence). The CDR3 protein is CASSSNPGQGYSNQPQHF. CDR3 in DNA: TGTGCCAGCAGCTCTAACCCCGGACAGGGCTATAGCAATCAGCCCCAGCATTTT.

This sequence joins TRBV6-4 and TRBJ1-5; D is possibly TRBD1 (5 bases). This CDR3 comprises 15 residues. The germline V and J ends were trimmed by 5 bases and 9 bases, with 20 bases remaining between them. Germline CDR1 is MRHNA and CDR2 is SNTAGT. CDR3 DNA: TGTGCCAGCAGTACGGGGACCGCCTTCGGATGGCCCCAGCATTTT. Translation: CASSTGTAFGWPQHF.

The chain is built from TRBV20-1 and TRBJ1-2, with unresolved D. CDR3 length: 11 residues. Germline V gene lookup returns CDR1 DFQATT and CDR2 SNEGSKA (reference sequence). V shed 4 bases and J shed 5 bases, with 8 bases lying between them. The CDR3 here is CSATGPYGYTF. The CDR3 bases are TGCAGTGCTACCGGGCCTTATGGCTACACCTTC.

The V gene is TRBV11-3, the J gene TRBJ1-6, with D perhaps TRBD1 (5 bases). CDR1 is SGHNT, CDR2 YENEEA, per germline. Between the trimmed V and J ends, which lost 5 bases and 7 bases, there was a span of 9 bases. The CDR3 runs 13 residues. This CDR3 reads CASSTGQNSPLHF. The CDR3 DNA is TGTGCCAGCAGCACGGGGCAGAATTCACCCCTCCACTTT.

The gene calls are TRBV19 and TRBJ1-5; D is possibly TRBD1 (5 bases). V was cut by 3 bases and J by 7 bases, with 7 bases left in between. Germline V gene data show CDR1 as LNHDA and CDR2 as SQIVND (reference sequence). The CDR3 has 12 residues. The CDR3 DNA follows: TGTGCCAGTAGTATCCAGGGCCAGCCCCAGCATTTT. Protein: CASSIQGQPQHF. The complete variable domain, with remaining parts taken from reference TRBV19 and TRBJ1-5, reads DGGITQSPKYLFRKEGQNVTLSCEQNLNHDAMYWYRQDPGQGLRLIYYSQIVNDFQKGDIAEGYSVSREKKESFPLTVTSAQKNPTAFYLCASSIQGQPQHFGDGTRLSIL.

This chain uses TRBV4-1 with TRBJ2-5, with D perhaps TRBD1 or TRBD2 (6 bases each). Per germline, CDR1 MGHRA and CDR2 YSYEKL. The CDR3 totals 17 residues. V lost 1 base and J 5 bases, leaving 20 bases between the germline ends. The CDR3 DNA follows: TGCGCCAGCAGCCAAGGGGGGCGAGGGGGAGGTATGGAGACCCAGTACTTC. Amino acid sequence: CASSQGGRGGGMETQYF.

J is TRBJ2-7 and V is TRBV5-6; 11 positions match TRBD2. The V gene end was trimmed by 0 bases and the J gene end by 5 bases; junction bases not matched to a gene: 7. This CDR3 region has 16 residues. Germline-derived CDR1 and CDR2 are SGHDT and YYEEEE. This chain's CDR3 is CASSLALAGVSHEQYF. CDR3 nucleotides: TGTGCCAGCAGCTTGGCACTAGCGGGAGTAAGCCACGAGCAGTACTTC.

The gene calls are TRBV6-1 and TRBJ2-2; 8 bases agree with TRBD1. Germline CDR1 reads MNHNS; CDR2 reads SASEGT. The CDR3 runs 15 residues. V shed 6 bases, J shed 5 bases, and the junction held 8 bases outside the gene matches. The CDR3 region has the DNA TGTGCCAGCAGCGTGACAGGGGCCAGGACCGGGGAGCTGTTTTTT. Its translation is CASSVTGARTGELFF.

V and J are TRBV10-3 and TRBJ2-3; D gene unclear. Germline CDR1 is ENHRY and CDR2 is SYGVKD. V was clipped by 0 bases and J by 9 bases, with 16 bases between them. CDR3 length: 15 amino acids. The CDR3 DNA follows: TGTGCCATCAGTGAGTCGAAAACCCACCCCGGGACGCAGTATTTT. It translates to CAISESKTHPGTQYF.

The chain recombines TRBV7-2 with TRBJ1-1; 7 bases agree with TRBD1. V lost 5 bases, J lost 4 bases, and 7 bases stayed unmatched. CDR1 is SGHTA, CDR2 FQGNSA, per germline. The CDR3 has 14 amino acids. DNA of the CDR3: TGTGCCAGCAGCCCCCTTCGGACAGGCACTGAAGCTTTCTTT. It specifies CASSPLRTGTEAFF.

The CDR3 region is CASSHAGTGGGLDATNEKLFF. CDR3 bases: TGCGCCAGCAGTCACGCCGGGACAGGGGGCGGGTTGGATGCAACTAATGAAAAACTGTTTTTT. The chain is built from TRBV23-1 and TRBJ1-4; 12 bases fit TRBD1. TRBV23-1 is known as an ORF, though its function is uncertain. J gave up 0 bases and V 3 bases, and 14 bases lay outside the gene matches. The CDR3 sequence is 21 residues long.

The genes are TRBV5-5 and TRBJ1-1; TRBD1 agrees at 9 bases. Per the germline V gene, CDR1 is SGHKS and CDR2 is YYEKEE (reference sequence). The V and J ends lost 0 bases and 1 base, in that order; junction bases with no gene match: 1. This CDR3 has 15 residues. In DNA form, the CDR3 reads TGTGCCAGCAGCTTGGAGGGACAGGGGAACACTGAAGCTTTCTTT. It codes for CASSLEGQGNTEAFF.

The rearrangement links TRBV5-1 to TRBJ2-1, with 9 bases that match TRBD1. The CDR3 has 17 residues. The germline V gene has CDR1 SGHRS and CDR2 YFSETQ. After removal of 2 bases from V and 7 bases from J, the junction contained 13 bases not matched to a gene. CDR3 region: CASSFTGGTNLMNEQFF. In DNA, the CDR3 is TGCGCCAGCAGCTTCACAGGGGGCACGAATTTAATGAATGAGCAGTTCTTC.

There are a few counts of this clone. The V and J genes are TRBV5-6 and TRBJ1-5; maybe TRBD1 (5 bases). Trimming shortened V by 0 bases and J by 11 bases, and 15 bases separated the two germline ends. This CDR3 has 14 residues. The germline CDR1 and CDR2 sequences are SGHDT and YYEEEE. The DNA for the CDR3 is TGTGCCAGCAGCTTGGGGCAGGGAATATCGGCCCAGCATTTT. Residues: CASSLGQGISAQHF.

This clone appeared once. The chain has TRBV18 and TRBJ2-3; D uncertain. The germline gives CDR1 KGHSH, CDR2 LQKENI. V lost 3 bases, J lost 0 bases, and 7 bases lay in between. The CDR3 is 14 amino acids. DNA of the CDR3: TGTGCCAGCTCACCTAGTGCTAGCACAGATACGCAGTATTTT. It is translated as CASSPSASTDTQYF.

The chain recombines TRBV29-1 with TRBJ2-7; 8 nucleotides align to TRBD1. Germline V CDR1 and CDR2: SQVTM, ANQGSEA. V was clipped by 7 bases and J by 7 bases; unmatched bases: 15. The CDR3 covers 14 residues. The CDR3 DNA is TGCAGCGCCACCCCCGGGACAGGCCTGCGGGAGCAGTACTTC. It encodes CSATPGTGLREQYF.